This is a list of T cell receptor beta chains from one sample in a study of shared clonotypes between healthy human individuals. Profiled with immunoSEQ multiplex PCR; TCRdb holds only in-frame clones, not every one. The profile covers about 490,000 clones, with 76% appearing a single time and over 10% taken by the ten largest. The sample comprised PBMCs. These receptors were collected from a woman between 35 and 50 years old in good health. Some clones in this sample may be carry-over from other donors' samples. CDR3s include the opening cysteine and the closing phenylalanine or tryptophan. The D gene is left open where the match is weak. Not all rows give a size; the values are once, few, many and, for expanded clones, a class.

size	V	J	D	CDR3	DNA
-	TRBV4-1	TRBJ2-7	-	CASSRGLNYEQYF	TGCGCCAGCAGCCGAGGACTGAACTACGAGCAGTACTTC
-	TRBV5-1	TRBJ2-7	-	CASSTSRETTYEQYF	TGCGCCAGCAGTACGTCCAGGGAGACCACCTACGAGCAGTACTTC
-	TRBV29-1	TRBJ2-7	-	CSVDGFGGEQYF	TGCAGCGTTGATGGGTTTGGGGGCGAGCAGTACTTC
-	TRBV28	TRBJ1-2	-	CASSLGTFLFGGYTF	TGTGCCAGCAGTTTGGGGACATTTTTATTCGGTGGCTACACCTTC
-	TRBV27	TRBJ2-1	TRBD2	CASSPLQAGGEQFF	TGTGCCAGCAGCCCCTTACAAGCGGGAGGAGAGCAGTTCTTC
-	TRBV5-5	TRBJ1-3	-	CASSFQGLPGNTIYF	TGTGCCAGCAGCTTCCAGGGCCTGCCTGGAAACACCATATATTTT
-	TRBV5-1	TRBJ2-5	TRBD2	CASSGSGGGETQYF	TGCGCCAGCTCAGGGTCGGGAGGTGGAGAGACCCAGTACTTC
-	TRBV28	TRBJ1-2	-	CASSLAPYAYAF	TGTGCCAGCAGTTTAGCCCCCTACGCCTACGCCTTC
few	TRBV30	TRBJ2-4	-	CAWSHNGGFAKNIQYF	TGTGCCTGGAGTCACAACGGTGGGTTCGCCAAAAACATTCAGTACTTC
-	TRBV5-8	TRBJ1-2	TRBD1	CASSWQTGLANYGYTF	TGTGCCAGCAGCTGGCAGACAGGGCTAGCTAACTATGGCTACACCTTC
-	TRBV28	TRBJ2-7	TRBD2	CASSTVGLAGEQYF	TGTGCCAGCAGCACCGTGGGACTAGCGGGAGAGCAGTACTTC
-	TRBV7-9	TRBJ1-1	-	CASSWGASTEAFF	TGTGCCAGCAGCTGGGGAGCTTCCACTGAAGCTTTCTTT
-	TRBV30	TRBJ1-2	-	CAWTKFGGEGGYTF	TGTGCCTGGACCAAGTTCGGGGGGGAGGGTGGCTACACCTTC
many	TRBV7-9	TRBJ1-6	-	CASSPDNSPLHF	TGTGCCAGCAGCCCCGATAATTCACCCCTCCACTTT
-	TRBV6-5	TRBJ2-7	-	CASSYSTQTYEQYF	TGTGCCAGCAGTTACTCGACACAGACCTACGAGCAGTACTTC
-	TRBV9	TRBJ1-1	-	CASSPREKGVWTEAFF	TGTGCCAGCAGCCCCCGTGAAAAGGGTGTATGGACTGAAGCTTTCTTT
-	TRBV6-6	TRBJ2-5	-	CASSHGLRGQETQYF	TGTGCCAGCAGCCACGGACTCCGGGGGCAAGAGACCCAGTACTTC
once	TRBV7-9	TRBJ2-1	-	CASSPYNPGDEQFF	TGTGCCAGCAGCCCCTACAACCCCGGCGATGAGCAGTTCTTC
-	TRBV5-4	TRBJ1-1	-	CASSSGDANTEAFF	TGTGCCAGCAGTAGCGGGGATGCGAACACTGAAGCTTTCTTT
-	TRBV28	TRBJ1-3	-	CASSLEMGSGNTIYF	TGTGCCAGCAGTTTAGAAATGGGCTCTGGAAACACCATATATTTT
-	TRBV19	TRBJ2-3	-	CASSEISTDTQYF	TGTGCCAGTAGTGAAATTAGCACAGATACGCAGTATTTT
-	TRBV10-3	TRBJ1-2	-	CAISDSGTSYGYTF	TGTGCCATCAGTGATTCGGGGACTAGTTATGGCTACACCTTC
few	TRBV7-2	TRBJ2-2	TRBD2	CASSPRTSGRTGELFF	TGTGCCAGCAGCCCGCGGACTAGCGGGAGGACCGGGGAGCTGTTTTTT
-	TRBV7-9	TRBJ2-7	-	CASSPTRLGVSYEQYF	TGTGCCAGCAGCCCAACCCGCCTTGGGGTGTCCTACGAGCAGTACTTC
-	TRBV6-1	TRBJ1-5	-	CASSELGQGGNQPQHF	TGTGCCAGCAGTGAATTAGGCCAGGGCGGAAATCAGCCCCAGCATTTT
-	TRBV29-1	TRBJ1-5	TRBD1	CSVGTGDQPQHF	TGCAGCGTCGGGACAGGGGATCAGCCCCAGCATTTT
once	TRBV27	TRBJ1-2	-	CASPRLGECNYGYTF	TGTGCCAGCCCCAGACTCGGCGAGTGTAACTATGGCTACACCTTC
few	TRBV7-8	TRBJ1-2	-	CASSSREGDYGYTF	TGTGCCAGCAGCTCGCGGGAGGGGGACTATGGCTACACCTTC
-	TRBV4-1	TRBJ1-2	-	CASSHTGLDYGYTF	TGCGCCAGCAGCCACACGGGCCTGGACTATGGCTACACCTTC
-	TRBV7-2	TRBJ2-3	TRBD1	CASSLAPRDRYSVSTDTQYF	TGTGCCAGCAGCTTAGCCCCCCGGGACAGATATTCAGTAAGCACAGATACGCAGTATTTT
-	TRBV4-2	TRBJ2-1	TRBD2	CASSTRLAGDNEQFF	TGTGCCAGCAGCACTCGACTAGCGGGAGACAATGAGCAGTTCTTC
-	TRBV19	TRBJ2-1	-	CASSIPPYNEQFF	TGTGCCAGTAGTATCCCTCCTTACAATGAGCAGTTCTTC
-	TRBV2	TRBJ1-5	-	CASSGMGADNQPQHF	TGCGCCAGCAGTGGCATGGGGGCTGATAATCAGCCCCAGCATTTT
-	TRBV11-2	TRBJ2-1	TRBD2	CASSLSIDSGTVGEQFF	TGTGCCAGCAGCTTAAGCATCGACAGCGGGACCGTTGGTGAGCAGTTCTTC
many	TRBV15	TRBJ2-5	-	CATSREEETQYF	TGTGCCACCAGCAGAGAGGAAGAGACCCAGTACTTC